This TCR beta chain was observed in a study of tumor and adjacent non-tumor tissue in lung cancer. In the study overall: The patients, 9 to 11 men and 5 women, were about 30 to 85 with stage I to III disease. On average, productive TCRbeta reads reached about 4.2 million per sample.

The template was RNA from unsorted bulk tissue. TCRbeta libraries were built with three rounds of nested PCR, modified from ARM-PCR. One entry per CDR3 protein, called by TCRdb with MiXCR from the multiplex PCR reads. Among about 200,000 distinct CDR3 sequences, 71% were seen once, and the ten largest hold 25%. The CDR3 is made up of 14 amino acids. Germline V gene data show CDR1 as SQVTM and CDR2 as ANQGSEA. Deletions cut 6 bases from V and 4 bases from J, with 17 bases between. This clonotype was counted many times. Its antigen is unknown. Study-level findings and limits: Patients with more diverse tumor TCRs had worse survival.

The receptor comes from a man between 60 and 75 years old with non-small cell lung cancer. Material for sequencing was lung tumor tissue. The chain carries TRBV29-1 and TRBJ2-3; tentative D call: TRBD2 (5 bases). The CDR3 protein is CSVEPGFGADTQYF. The CDR3 DNA reads as TGCAGCGTCGAACCGGGGTTTGGGGCAGATACGCAGTATTTT.